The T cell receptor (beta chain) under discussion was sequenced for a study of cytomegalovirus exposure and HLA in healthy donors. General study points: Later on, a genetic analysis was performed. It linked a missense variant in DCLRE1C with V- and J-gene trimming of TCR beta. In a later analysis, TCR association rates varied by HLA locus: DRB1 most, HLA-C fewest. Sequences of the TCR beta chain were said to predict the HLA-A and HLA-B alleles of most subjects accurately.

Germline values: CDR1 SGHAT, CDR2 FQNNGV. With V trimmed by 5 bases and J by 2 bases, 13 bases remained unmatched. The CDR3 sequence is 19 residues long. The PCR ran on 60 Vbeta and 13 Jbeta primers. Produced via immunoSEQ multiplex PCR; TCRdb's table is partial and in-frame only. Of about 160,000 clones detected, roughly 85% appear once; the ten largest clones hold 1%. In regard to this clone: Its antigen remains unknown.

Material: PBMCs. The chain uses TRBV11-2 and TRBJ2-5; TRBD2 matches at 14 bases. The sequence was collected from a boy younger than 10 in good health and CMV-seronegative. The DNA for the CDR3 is TGTGCCAGCAGCACCCCCGGGACTAGCGGGAGTTCTTCACAAGAGACCCAGTACTTC. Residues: CASSTPGTSGSSSQETQYF.